The T cell receptor beta chain under discussion was sequenced for a study of CD8+ T cells in alopecia areata. The CDR3 has 11 amino acids. V shed 4 bases and J shed 5 bases, with 5 bases lying between them. From germline, CDR1 is MNHEY and CDR2 SVGAGI. Reverse transcribed after extraction, RNA yielded cDNA as the sequencing template. Sequenced by immunoSEQ multiplex PCR; TCRdb stores in-frame clones only, minus some. The table lists roughly 120,000 clones, 35% to 40% of them singletons. Both peripheral blood and punch biopsies of lesional scalp skin were obtained from patients who had alopecia areata.

This TCR was sampled from a human donor with alopecia areata. The chain links TRBV6-5 to TRBJ2-5; D is ambiguous. Sequenced sample: CD4+ T cells sorted from blood. The CDR3 DNA is TGTGCCAGCAGTTCTCGGGAGACCCAGTACTTC. Its protein is CASSSRETQYF.